These T cell receptor beta chains were read from a single sample in a study of brain T cells in children with intractable seizures. Clones were read by immunoSEQ multiplex PCR, and TCRdb kept only the in-frame ones, dropping some. The table records roughly 110,000 clones, 94% of them present only once. The sequencing used peripheral blood, collected at surgery. These receptors were obtained from a boy under two years old with hemimegalencephaly and intractable seizures. The CDR3 runs from the conserved cysteine through the conserved F or W. A D gene is named only where the DNA matches it firmly. Rows may omit the clone size; those that give it use once, few, many or a size class.

V gene	D gene	J gene	clone size	CDR3 DNA	CDR3 protein
TRBV27	NA	TRBJ1-5	NA	TGTGCCAGCAGCAATATCGCAGAGGGATGGCCCCAGCATTTT	CASSNIAEGWPQHF
TRBV28	TRBD1	TRBJ2-1	NA	TGTGCCAGCAGTATAGGGACAGGGGCCTACAATGAGCAGTTCTTC	CASSIGTGAYNEQFF
TRBV7-9	NA	TRBJ2-5	NA	TGTGCCAGCAGCCCGCACCCGGAGACCCAGTACTTC	CASSPHPETQYF
TRBV21-1	NA	TRBJ1-2	NA	TGTGCCAGCAGCAATTATGGGGTAGGGCCTCTCCTGAATGGCTACACCTTC	CASSNYGVGPLLNGYTF
TRBV11-3	NA	TRBJ2-1	NA	TGTGCCAGCAGCTTAGGCCCCCTCCCTCACAATGAGCAGTTCTTC	CASSLGPLPHNEQFF
TRBV5-4	NA	TRBJ2-1	NA	TGTGCCAGCAGTCGAACAGGGACCACTTACAATGAGCAGTTCTTC	CASSRTGTTYNEQFF
TRBV5-1	TRBD1	TRBJ1-2	NA	TGCGCCAGCAGCTTGGATCTGGGACAGGGACTTACTAACTATGGCTACACCTTC	CASSLDLGQGLTNYGYTF
TRBV23-1	TRBD1	TRBJ1-5	NA	TGCGCCAGCCTGCTAGCGACAGGGCCCGACCCATATAGCAATCAGCCCCAGCATTTT	CASLLATGPDPYSNQPQHF
TRBV28	NA	TRBJ2-7	NA	TGTGCGGGGGGGACAGAATACGAGCAGTACTTC	CAGGTEYEQYF
TRBV27	TRBD2	TRBJ2-1	NA	TGTGCCAGCAGTGCGGGACTAGCGAGCCGCCGGCAGTTCTTC	CASSAGLASRRQFF
TRBV11-3	NA	TRBJ2-7	NA	TGTGCCAGCAGCTTCCCTGGGGGGGCGTACTACGAGCAGTACTTC	CASSFPGGAYYEQYF
TRBV7-3	TRBD2	TRBJ2-1	NA	TGTGCCAGCAGCTTAGAGGGGACTAGCGGGAGGAGCAATGAGCAGTTCTTC	CASSLEGTSGRSNEQFF
TRBV7-2	TRBD1	TRBJ2-7	NA	TGTGCCAGCAGGGGGGACAGCTCCTACGAGCAGTACTTC	CASRGDSSYEQYF
TRBV5-6	NA	TRBJ2-7	few	TGTGCCAGCAGCTGGGGGCCGAGCTCCTACGAGCAGTACTTC	CASSWGPSSYEQYF
TRBV19	TRBD2	TRBJ2-2	NA	TGTGCCAGTAGTATCTATAGCGGGAGGAGGGGTGCCGGGGAGCTGTTTTTT	CASSIYSGRRGAGELFF
TRBV6-5	NA	TRBJ1-2	NA	TGTGCCAGCAGGAGGACAGACGTCTATGGCTACACCTTC	CASRRTDVYGYTF
TRBV28	NA	TRBJ1-2	once	TGTGCCAGCAGTGCCCCCTCCGAGACTCGGCTACCCACCTTC	CASSAPSETRLPTF
TRBV5-1	NA	TRBJ2-2	NA	TGCGCCAGCAGCTGGGGGCCAATGAACACCGGGGAGCTGTTTTTT	CASSWGPMNTGELFF
TRBV6-1	NA	TRBJ1-5	NA	TGTGCCAGCAGTGAACCGCTCAGCACCCAGCATTTT	CASSEPLSTQHF
TRBV5-8	NA	TRBJ1-2	NA	TGTGCCAGCAGCTTGGGCCCCTATGGCTACACCTTC	CASSLGPYGYTF
TRBV6-4	TRBD2	TRBJ2-5	NA	TGTGCCAGCAGTCACCCTCCGGGACTAGCGGGAGTAGAGACCCAGTACTTC	CASSHPPGLAGVETQYF
TRBV28	NA	TRBJ1-3	NA	TGTGCCAGCAGTTTTGGGGATCCTGGAAACACCATATATTTT	CASSFGDPGNTIYF
TRBV5-4	TRBD1	TRBJ1-2	NA	TGTGCCAGCAGCTCCGGGACAGGGGGCTATGGCTACACCTTC	CASSSGTGGYGYTF
TRBV28	TRBD1	TRBJ2-3	NA	TGTGCCAGCAGTTTCCGTCAGACAGGGTTTCCGCAGTATTTT	CASSFRQTGFPQYF
TRBV11-3	NA	TRBJ2-4	once	TGTGCCAGCACCCCGGGGTGGCGTGTAGCCAAAAACATTCAGTACTTC	CASTPGWRVAKNIQYF
TRBV3-1/TRBV3-2	TRBD2	TRBJ2-3	NA	TGTGCCAGCAGCCTAGCGGGAGGGCCAGATACGCAGTATTTT	CASSLAGGPDTQYF
TRBV6-5	TRBD1	TRBJ1-1	NA	TGTGCCAGCAGTAGGGGACAGCTGAACACTGAAGCTTTCTTT	CASSRGQLNTEAFF
TRBV7-8	TRBD1	TRBJ1-4	NA	TGTGCCAGCAGCCCCCGGGACAGGGATGAAAAACTGTTTTTT	CASSPRDRDEKLFF
TRBV5-1	TRBD1	TRBJ2-2	NA	TGCGCCAGCAGAGGACAGGGACAAGGGACCGGGGAGCTGTTTTTT	CASRGQGQGTGELFF
TRBV19	NA	TRBJ1-3	once	TGTGCCAGTGAAAAGCGGGGGGCTTTTGGAAACACCATATATTTT	CASEKRGAFGNTIYF
TRBV27	TRBD1	TRBJ1-2	NA	TGTGCCAGCAGTTTATCGCGGGGGACAGTGGTCTATGGCTACACCTTC	CASSLSRGTVVYGYTF
TRBV5-1	TRBD1	TRBJ2-7	NA	TGCGCCAGCAGCGACAGGGTACGCCACGAGCAGTACTTC	CASSDRVRHEQYF
TRBV5-4	TRBD2	TRBJ2-3	NA	TGTGCCAGCAGCTTGGCTGGACTAGGGGAGGATACGCAGTATTTT	CASSLAGLGEDTQYF
TRBV10-2	NA	TRBJ1-1	NA	TGCGCCAGCAGAAACAGGGACCTCGCTGAAGCTTTCTTT	CASRNRDLAEAFF
TRBV9	TRBD2	TRBJ2-3	NA	TGTGCCAGCAGCCTAAGCGGGACCCCGGCAGATACGCAGTATTTT	CASSLSGTPADTQYF
TRBV15	NA	TRBJ2-5	NA	TGTGCCACCAGCAGAGATCCCCCGGGGTACCAAGAGACCCAGTACTTC	CATSRDPPGYQETQYF
TRBV6-1	NA	TRBJ1-6	few	TGTGCCAGCAGTGAATCAAGCTTTTCCTATTCACCCCTCCACTTT	CASSESSFSYSPLHF
TRBV5-1	TRBD1	TRBJ2-1	NA	TGCGCCAGCAGCGCTGTCCCTCTGGGACAGGGGGCCAACAATGAGCAGTTCTTC	CASSAVPLGQGANNEQFF
TRBV24-1	NA	TRBJ2-7	NA	TGTGCCACCAGGGGACACTACCTGGAGCAGTACTTC	CATRGHYLEQYF
TRBV28	NA	TRBJ2-1	NA	TGTGCCAGCAGCTCGTCCGCGGGATGGGTGAATGAGCAGTTCTTC	CASSSSAGWVNEQFF
TRBV27	NA	TRBJ2-7	NA	TGTGCCCCCTACGAGCAGTACTTC	CAPYEQYF
TRBV5-1	NA	TRBJ2-1	NA	TGCGCCAGCAGCGTGACAGGCGGATCCTACAATGAGCAGTTCTTC	CASSVTGGSYNEQFF
TRBV2	TRBD1	TRBJ1-1	once	TGTGCCAGCAGTGAGGAACAGGGGGGCACTGAAGCTTTCTTT	CASSEEQGGTEAFF
TRBV29-1	NA	TRBJ2-5	NA	TGCAGCGTTCCCAGGGGCGGGGAGACCCAGTACTTC	CSVPRGGETQYF
TRBV28	TRBD2	TRBJ2-1	once	TGTGCCAGCAGTTTAAGCGGGGCCTATTTGGATGAGCAGTTCTTC	CASSLSGAYLDEQFF
TRBV30	TRBD1	TRBJ1-6	NA	TGTGCCTGGAGCCCAATAGGTCGACAGGGGATGAATTCACCCCTCCACTTT	CAWSPIGRQGMNSPLHF
TRBV5-8	NA	TRBJ1-2	NA	TGTGCCAGCAGCTTGACAGGGAGGTTAAATGGCTACACCTTC	CASSLTGRLNGYTF
TRBV6-5	NA	TRBJ1-4	NA	TGTGCCAGCAGTTACGGCGGATCCAATGAAAAACTGTTTTTT	CASSYGGSNEKLFF
TRBV24-1	NA	TRBJ2-7	NA	TGTGCCACCAGTGAGAGGAGTGGGAAGCAGTACTTC	CATSERSGKQYF
TRBV5-1	NA	TRBJ2-4	NA	TGCGCCAGCAGCCGTGAGACCGGGAAAAACATTCAGTACTTC	CASSRETGKNIQYF